This T cell receptor beta chain was sequenced during a study of identifying expanded T cells in peripheral blood. CDR3 length: 16 amino acids. In germline, CDR1 is SNHLY, CDR2 FYNNEI. Trimming removed 11 bases at V and 2 bases at J, with 23 bases between. Sequencing used immunoSEQ multiplex PCR; TCRdb keeps in-frame clones, though not all of them. Among about 100,000 clones listed, 87% were seen once. What was sequenced was blood. This sequence joins TRBV2 and TRBJ2-3; possible D gene TRBD1, 5 bases. The source of this sequence is a person between 18 and 69 years old in good health. This CDR3 is CAGTPGLNVFTDTQYF. CDR3 DNA sequence: TGTGCCGGAACTCCAGGGCTTAACGTTTTCACAGATACGCAGTATTTT.